The 8 T cell receptor beta chains below all came from one sample that was sequenced in a study of shared clonotypes between healthy human individuals. Profiled with immunoSEQ multiplex PCR; TCRdb holds only in-frame clones, not every one. The data contain around 500,000 clones, 76% of them singletons. The sample comprised PBMCs. The receptors shown here come from a woman aged 40-49 years in good health. Some clones in this sample may be carry-over from other donors' samples.

Only one count was recorded for this clone. The chain carries TRBV7-8 and TRBJ2-7, with D perhaps matching TRBD2 (5 bases). Germline V gene lookup returns CDR1 SGHVS and CDR2 FQNEAQ. This CDR3 has 14 residues. The ends were cut back, 3 bases at V and 5 bases at J, with 14 bases in the middle. CDR3 in amino acids: CASSLGGSLNEQYF. The CDR3 DNA reads as TGTGCCAGCAGCTTGGGCGGGTCCTTGAACGAGCAGTACTTC.

The chain joins TRBV6-5 to TRBJ1-2, with D uncertain. The germline gives CDR1 MNHEY, CDR2 SVGAGI. V dropped 6 bases and J dropped 0 bases, with 8 bases sitting between them. This CDR3 comprises 13 residues. CDR3 region: CASRSSANYGYTF. The CDR3 DNA follows: TGTGCCAGCAGGTCTTCGGCTAACTATGGCTACACCTTC.

This clone showed up just once. The chain links TRBV19 to TRBJ1-2; TRBD1 might be the D (5 bases). Trimming stripped 9 bases from V and 5 bases from J, with 10 bases between. The CDR3 sequence is 11 residues long. Germline V CDR1 and CDR2: LNHDA, SQIVND (reference sequence). CDR3: CASTGFYGYTF. The CDR3 DNA sequence: TGTGCCAGCACAGGATTTTATGGCTACACCTTC.

Only a few counts were recorded for this clone. The CDR3 is CASSGETVLGYTF. In DNA, the CDR3 is TGTGCCAGCAGTGGAGAGACTGTTCTCGGCTACACCTTC. J is TRBJ1-2 and V is TRBV6-1; no clear D. The V end lost 4 bases, the J end lost 8 bases, and 14 bases lay between the germline ends. Looked up from germline, CDR1 is MNHNS and CDR2 is SASEGT. The CDR3 runs 13 residues.

The chain has TRBV7-8 and TRBJ2-2, with 9 bases identical to TRBD2. CDR3 length: 17 residues. V shed 4 bases and J 2 bases; nucleotides not matched to a gene: 8. Germline V gene data show CDR1 as SGHVS and CDR2 as FQNEAQ. The CDR3: CASSSLGLAANTGELFF. CDR3 sequence (DNA): TGTGCCAGCAGCTCACTGGGACTAGCTGCCAACACCGGGGAGCTGTTTTTT.

This chain uses TRBV9 with TRBJ2-5; D remains unclear. The CDR3 totals 15 residues. Per the germline V gene, CDR1 is SGDLS and CDR2 is YYNGEE. The ends were cut back, 4 bases at V and 5 bases at J, with 18 bases in the middle. The CDR3 protein is CASSSNLGPRETQYF. CDR3 sequence (DNA): TGTGCCAGCAGCTCAAACCTAGGTCCCCGGGAGACCCAGTACTTC. The full variable domain, completed using reference TRBV9 and TRBJ2-5, is DSGVTQTPKHLITATGQRVTLRCSPRSGDLSVYWYQQSLDQGLQFLIQYYNGEERAKGNILERFSAQQFPDLHSELNLSSLELGDSALYFCASSSNLGPRETQYFGPGTRLLVL.

This chain joins TRBV6-4 and TRBJ1-2, with a tentative D call TRBD1 (6 bases). Germline V CDR1 and CDR2: MRHNA, SNTAGT. The ends were cut back, 0 bases at V and 7 bases at J, with 18 bases in the middle. The CDR3 has 16 residues. CDR3 coding DNA: TGTGCCAGCAGTGACTCGGGCGGCAGGGGAGGTGGTGGCTACACCTTC. Protein sequence: CASSDSGGRGGGGYTF.

Worth noting for this clone: The junction differs from germline at one of its ends, possibly a read error. The chain joins TRBV7-7 to TRBJ2-5; 11 nucleotides match TRBD2. The CDR3 spans 16 residues. Germline CDR1 and CDR2: SSHAT and FNYEAQ (reference sequence). The CDR3 region is CASSLLAGAPWETQYF. The CDR3 region has the DNA TGTGCTAGCAGCTTACTAGCGGGGGCCCCCTGGGAGACCCAGTACTTC.